Sequencing of this T cell receptor beta chain was carried out in a study of cytotoxic CD8 clonotypes in ibrutinib-treated CLL. General study points: Baseline clonality exceeded age-matched healthy donors and tracked circulating CD8+ T-cell counts.

The source of roughly 1.9 micrograms of genomic DNA for TCR beta libraries was cryopreserved PBMCs. Sequenced by immunoSEQ multiplex PCR; TCRdb stores in-frame clones only, minus some. This sample yields some 350,000 clones, of which around 66% are seen a single time; approximately 6% belongs to the top ten. A word on this clone: What it binds is unknown.

Germline V gives CDR1 SGDLS, CDR2 YYNGEE. The CDR3 is 15 residues long. The V and J ends lost 0 bases and 5 bases, in that order; junction bases with no gene match: 8. This chain joins TRBV9 and TRBJ2-7; 7 bases align to TRBD1. The TCR was taken from a human donor with chronic lymphocytic leukemia. Sequenced material: PBMCs, taken after 36 months of ibrutinib treatment. The CDR3: CASSVARTGVDEQYF. As DNA, the CDR3 is TGTGCCAGCAGCGTAGCCCGAACAGGGGTTGACGAGCAGTACTTC.